The next 17 T cell receptor beta chains were all read from a single sample in a study of blood T cell repertoires in COVID-19. Some clones are missing from TCRdb's copy, which holds only in-frame ones; the method was immunoSEQ multiplex PCR. In the table there are over 250,000 clones, approximately 88% of which are singletons. Specimen: peripheral blood. The receptors stem from a man aged 45-65 years with acute or convalescent COVID-19.

This chain links TRBV29-1 with TRBJ1-2; tentative D call: TRBD1 (6 bases). Trimming pared 4 bases from V and 5 bases from J, leaving 14 bases between. CDR1 and CDR2 (germline): SQVTM, ANQGSEA. This CDR3 region has 13 residues. The CDR3 reads CSVGQANTYGYTF. For the CDR3, the DNA is TGCAGCGTTGGACAGGCAAATACGTATGGCTACACCTTC.

This chain connects TRBV11-1 to TRBJ1-2; D call uncertain. This CDR3 is 14 amino acids long. Germline V gene sequence: CDR1 SGHAT, CDR2 FQDESV (reference sequence). Trimming cost V 1 base and J 3 bases, with 9 bases left between them. The CDR3 region is CASSLGLGHYGYTF. The CDR3 DNA is TGTGCCAGCAGCTTAGGCCTTGGGCACTATGGCTACACCTTC.

This rearrangement joins TRBV9 to TRBJ1-1, with 9 nucleotides matching TRBD1. With V trimmed by 0 bases and J by 7 bases, 7 bases remained unmatched. CDR3 length equals 15 residues. CDR1 is SGDLS, CDR2 YYNGEE, per germline. The CDR3 spells CASSVGGQGRLEAFF. The CDR3 DNA is TGTGCCAGCAGCGTAGGGGGACAGGGTAGACTTGAAGCTTTCTTT.

This clone showed up just once. This chain uses TRBV3-1 (or the pseudogene TRBV3-2) with TRBJ1-2, with 10 bases identical to TRBD1. The CDR3 spans 18 residues. V lost 0 bases to trimming and J lost 7 bases; unmatched junction nucleotides: 14. Looked up from germline, CDR1 is LGHDT and CDR2 is YNNKEL (reference sequence). The CDR3 here is CASSQDQTGDRGSGGYTF. DNA of the CDR3: TGTGCCAGCAGCCAAGACCAGACAGGGGACAGGGGATCGGGTGGCTACACCTTC.

As regards this clone: Distinct nucleotide sequences in the sample also encode this CDR3. The rearrangement uses TRBV11-2 and TRBJ1-2; D call uncertain. V was cut by 1 base and J by 5 bases, with 5 bases left in between. The CDR3 has 12 residues. Germline V gene sequence: CDR1 SGHAT, CDR2 FQNNGV. The CDR3 spells CASSLALYGYTF. In DNA, the CDR3 is TGTGCCAGCAGCTTAGCCTTATATGGCTACACCTTC.

The chain couples TRBV3-1 (or the pseudogene TRBV3-2) to TRBJ1-3; 8 positions match TRBD1. Germline V gives CDR1 LGHDT, CDR2 YNNKEL (reference sequence). The ends lost 5 bases at V and 0 bases at J; junction bases unmatched: 9. CDR3 size: 17 residues. The CDR3 spells CASSYGTGLFSGNTIYF. The CDR3 DNA reads TGTGCCAGCAGCTACGGGACAGGTTTATTCTCTGGAAACACCATATATTTT.

The table lists this clone with a count of one. CDR3 DNA: TGTGCCAGCAGCCAAGATGCCAGGGGTAATCAGCCCCAGCATTTT. It codes for CASSQDARGNQPQHF. V is TRBV4-2 and J is TRBJ1-5; weak D call: TRBD1 (6 bases). Trimming took 0 bases from V and 4 from J, leaving 10 bases between them. The CDR3 covers 15 residues. Germline CDR1 reads LGHNA; CDR2 reads YNFKEQ.

This clone showed up just once. The V gene is TRBV27, the J gene TRBJ1-5, with TRBD1 identical over 7 bases. The CDR3 runs to 15 residues. V lost 3 bases, J lost 3 bases, and 5 bases stayed unmatched. The V gene's germline CDR1 is MNHEY and CDR2 SMNVEV (reference sequence). The CDR3 region has the DNA TGTGCCAGCAGTTTCGGAACAGGGGTCAATCAGCCCCAGCATTTT. Translation: CASSFGTGVNQPQHF.

The chain combines TRBV7-9 with TRBJ1-1, with D maybe TRBD1 (5 bases). V dropped 2 bases and J dropped 4 bases, with 11 bases sitting between them. Germline V gives CDR1 SEHNR, CDR2 FQNEAQ (reference sequence). The CDR3 covers 14 residues. CDR3 nucleotide sequence: TGTGCCAGCAGCTTATCCGGGGGTCCCACTGAAGCTTTCTTT. Its translation is CASSLSGGPTEAFF. Drawing the rest from reference TRBV7-9 and TRBJ1-1, the complete variable domain is DTGVSQNPRHKITKRGQNVTFRCDPISEHNRLYWYRQTLGQGPEFLTYFQNEAQLEKSRLLSDRFSAERPKGSFSTLEIQRTEQGDSAMYLCASSLSGGPTEAFFGQGTRLTVV.

This clone turned up a few times. The CDR3 nucleotides read TGCGCCAGTCGTAGCGGGGGGCCAGATACGCAGTATTTT. Translating gives CASRSGGPDTQYF. The genes are TRBV10-2 and TRBJ2-3, with 10 bases identical to TRBD2. V gave up 9 bases and J gave up 4 bases; unmatched junction bases: 4. Germline V gene lookup returns CDR1 WSHSY and CDR2 SAAADI. This CDR3 is 13 amino acids long.

The CDR3 here is CASREETIAYNEQFF. In DNA, the CDR3 is TGTGCCAGCAGGGAGGAGACTATCGCCTACAATGAGCAGTTCTTC. This sequence joins TRBV6-5 and TRBJ2-1, with D possibly matching TRBD2 (5 bases). This CDR3 is built from 15 residues. V was trimmed by 6 bases and J by 2 bases, leaving 14 bases between them. Germline CDR1 MNHEY, CDR2 SVGAGI.

The rearrangement links TRBV5-1 to TRBJ2-7; 7 nucleotides match TRBD2. J gave up 1 base and V 0 bases, and 7 bases lay outside the gene matches. There are 16 residues in the CDR3. CDR1 is SGHRS, CDR2 YFSETQ, per germline. DNA for the CDR3: TGCGCCAGCAGCTTGGCTGGGGGAGGGCGGTCCTACGAGCAGTACTTC. Translation gives CASSLAGGGRSYEQYF.

The chain recombines TRBV5-1 with TRBJ2-6; D possibly corresponds to TRBD2 (6 bases). Deletions cut 0 bases from V and 0 bases from J, with 13 bases between. The CDR3 totals 18 residues. Germline assignment: CDR1 SGHRS and CDR2 YFSETQ. The CDR3 DNA reads TGCGCCAGCAGCTTGGGTCCCACCGGGAGCTCTGGGGCCAACGTCCTGACTTTC. Residues: CASSLGPTGSSGANVLTF.

This clone was recorded once. A junction boundary mismatches the germline segment, possibly from a read error. The J gene is TRBJ2-2, the V gene TRBV12-5; the match to TRBD2 covers 11 bases. The CDR3 consists of 17 residues. CDR1 LGHNT and CDR2 FRNRAP come from the germline V gene. The CDR3 nucleotides are TGTGCTAGTGGGTTGGCCCCTAGCGGGGGGACCACCGGGGAGCTGTTTTTT. This sequence encodes CASGLAPSGGTTGELFF.

The chain has TRBV12-5 and TRBJ2-1, with D tentatively TRBD2 (5 bases). Germline V gives CDR1 LGHNT, CDR2 FRNRAP. Between the trimmed V and J ends, which lost 6 bases and 0 bases, there was a span of 15 bases. This CDR3 region has 16 residues. The CDR3 sequence is CASGRVVISSYNEQFF. As DNA, the CDR3 is TGTGCTAGTGGGAGGGTAGTCATTAGCTCCTACAATGAGCAGTTCTTC.

Concerning this clone itself: Other DNA sequences of this sample code for an identical CDR3. This chain links TRBV7-3 with TRBJ1-1; 11 bases line up with TRBD1. Germline CDR1 SGHTA, CDR2 FQGTGA. The J segment lost 4 bases and the V segment lost 5 bases, leaving 3 bases of the junction unmatched. The CDR3 runs to 14 residues. This chain's CDR3 is CASSTGTGGTEAFF. In DNA form, the CDR3 reads TGTGCCAGCAGCACAGGGACAGGGGGCACTGAAGCTTTCTTT.

This chain connects TRBV30 to TRBJ1-2; TRBD1 might be the D (5 bases). The germline V gene has CDR1 GTSNPN and CDR2 SVGIG (reference sequence). Trimming pared 0 bases from V and 5 bases from J, leaving 10 bases between. This CDR3 is built from 13 residues. CDR3 bases: TGTGCCTGGAGTGTACTCCAGGGATATGGCTACACCTTC. It yields the protein CAWSVLQGYGYTF.